What follows is one T cell receptor beta chain and its context. What it binds is unknown. An end of the junction does not agree with germline; a read error may underlie this. The V gene's germline CDR1 is MDHEN and CDR2 SYDVKM. The CDR3 consists of 15 residues. Previously published methods and listed TCR primers were used for the bulk TCR libraries. TCRdb recomputed calls from the PCR reads with MiXCR, one row per CDR3 protein. The sample lists 300,000 to 400,000 distinct CDR3 sequences; around 21% were seen once. This entry belongs to a study of molecular identifiers for immune sequencing clone quantification. Study outcomes and limitations: Barcode collisions between identical TCR molecules could shrink estimates of highly expanded clone sizes.

Isolation of naive CD8 T cells was achieved by sorting on a CD8+CD4-CCR7+CD45RA+ phenotype. The sample taken for sequencing was naive CD8+ T cells from blood, with Jurkat cell RNA spiked in. The subset here: FACS-sorted CD8+CD4-CCR7+CD45RA+ naive T cells. V and J are TRBV28 and TRBJ2-7; D not resolved. The clonotype originates from a human donor in good health. Some libraries in this study had Jurkat cell RNA spiked in. CDR3 DNA: TGTGCCGGCAGTTTAGTCCATCTTGGAACCTACGAGCAGTACTTC. It translates to CAGSLVHLGTYEQYF.